These T cell receptor beta chains were read from a single sample in a study of blood T cell repertoires in COVID-19. The repertoire was sequenced with immunoSEQ multiplex PCR; TCRdb's copy has only in-frame clones and lacks some. Altogether 97,000 or so clones are present, roughly 84% being singletons, with the ten largest covering approximately 4.5%. Sequenced input: peripheral blood. The receptors derive from a human donor in a cohort sampled during active COVID-19. CDR3s include the opening cysteine and the closing phenylalanine or tryptophan. Fields, in order: D gene, J gene, CDR3 length, V gene, clone size, CDR3 protein, CDR3 DNA. D genes are given only for firm matches. Not every row has a clone size; where given, it reads once, few, many or a size class.

d_gene: NA
j_gene: TRBJ2-7
len: 15
v_gene: TRBV18
abundance: NA
CDR3aa: CASSYIQGASYEQYF
CDR3nt: TGTGCCAGCTCTTACATACAGGGTGCGTCCTACGAGCAGTACTTC

d_gene: NA
j_gene: TRBJ1-2
len: 13
v_gene: TRBV6-5
abundance: NA
CDR3aa: CASRSRVAYGYTF
CDR3nt: TGTGCCAGCCGGAGCAGGGTTGCCTATGGCTACACCTTC

d_gene: NA
j_gene: TRBJ2-7
len: 15
v_gene: TRBV6-5
abundance: few
CDR3aa: CASSYQSAVSYEQYF
CDR3nt: TGTGCCAGCAGTTACCAGTCGGCGGTATCCTACGAGCAGTACTTC

d_gene: TRBD2
j_gene: TRBJ2-5
len: 16
v_gene: TRBV5-1
abundance: NA
CDR3aa: CASSGSVAGTRRSQYF
CDR3nt: TGCGCCAGCAGCGGGTCGGTAGCGGGGACCCGCCGGTCCCAGTACTTC

d_gene: TRBD1
j_gene: TRBJ1-1
len: 13
v_gene: TRBV2
abundance: NA
CDR3aa: CASNGQGVTEAFF
CDR3nt: TGTGCCAGCAACGGACAGGGGGTCACTGAAGCTTTCTTT

d_gene: NA
j_gene: TRBJ1-6
len: 14
v_gene: TRBV19
abundance: few
CDR3aa: CASSITGVPSPLHF
CDR3nt: TGTGCCAGTAGTATAACAGGAGTACCTTCACCCCTCCACTTT

d_gene: NA
j_gene: TRBJ1-6
len: 13
v_gene: TRBV2
abundance: NA
CDR3aa: CASSDEGNSPLHF
CDR3nt: TGTGCCAGCAGTGACGAGGGTAACTCACCCCTCCACTTT

d_gene: NA
j_gene: TRBJ1-3
len: 14
v_gene: TRBV5-6
abundance: NA
CDR3aa: CASSLSRVRNTIYF
CDR3nt: TGTGCCAGCAGCTTGTCCAGGGTCCGAAACACCATATATTTT

d_gene: NA
j_gene: TRBJ1-2
len: 15
v_gene: TRBV9
abundance: NA
CDR3aa: CASSATGQITRGYTF
CDR3nt: TGTGCCAGCAGCGCAACAGGGCAGATCACCCGCGGCTACACCTTC

d_gene: NA
j_gene: TRBJ1-4
len: 12
v_gene: TRBV2
abundance: NA
CDR3aa: CASHREGEKLFF
CDR3nt: TGTGCCAGCCACAGGGAAGGCGAAAAACTGTTTTTT

d_gene: NA
j_gene: TRBJ1-1
len: 13
v_gene: TRBV5-1
abundance: NA
CDR3aa: CASTLGGNTEAFF
CDR3nt: TGCGCCAGCACCCTCGGGGGGAACACTGAAGCTTTCTTT

d_gene: NA
j_gene: TRBJ1-1
len: 15
v_gene: TRBV9
abundance: NA
CDR3aa: CASSVVGERNTEAFF
CDR3nt: TGTGCCAGCAGCGTAGTTGGAGAGAGAAACACTGAAGCTTTCTTT

d_gene: NA
j_gene: TRBJ1-6
len: 15
v_gene: TRBV24-1
abundance: NA
CDR3aa: CATSDPPGEGSPLHF
CDR3nt: TGTGCCACCAGTGATCCCCCAGGGGAAGGTTCACCCCTCCACTTT

d_gene: NA
j_gene: TRBJ1-5
len: 13
v_gene: TRBV6-5
abundance: NA
CDR3aa: CASSGGAGQPQHF
CDR3nt: TGTGCCAGCAGCGGGGGAGCAGGTCAGCCCCAGCATTTT

d_gene: NA
j_gene: TRBJ1-2
len: 16
v_gene: TRBV4-3
abundance: NA
CDR3aa: CASSQDLGLLGYGYTF
CDR3nt: TGCGCCAGCAGCCAAGATCTGGGTCTCCTAGGATATGGCTACACCTTC

d_gene: NA
j_gene: TRBJ1-2
len: 15
v_gene: TRBV7-9
abundance: NA
CDR3aa: CASSLNAGASGGYTF
CDR3nt: TGTGCCAGCAGCTTAAACGCAGGGGCTAGCGGGGGCTACACCTTC

d_gene: TRBD1
j_gene: TRBJ2-7
len: 15
v_gene: TRBV7-9
abundance: NA
CDR3aa: CASSLGAGGLYEQYF
CDR3nt: TGTGCCAGCAGCTTAGGGGCAGGGGGCTTATACGAGCAGTACTTC

d_gene: TRBD1
j_gene: TRBJ1-2
len: 15
v_gene: TRBV5-1
abundance: NA
CDR3aa: CASSPDRGGNGGYTF
CDR3nt: TGCGCCAGCAGCCCGGACAGGGGCGGCAATGGAGGCTACACCTTC

d_gene: NA
j_gene: TRBJ1-1
len: 16
v_gene: TRBV3-1/TRBV3-2
abundance: NA
CDR3aa: CASSPQGPTGITEAFF
CDR3nt: TGTGCCAGCAGCCCCCAGGGCCCAACAGGGATTACTGAAGCTTTCTTT

d_gene: NA
j_gene: TRBJ1-6
len: 18
v_gene: TRBV6-6
abundance: few
CDR3aa: CASSRAYSSSSYNSPLHF
CDR3nt: TGTGCCAGCAGTCGAGCTTACTCCTCAAGCTCCTATAATTCACCCCTCCACTTT

d_gene: TRBD1
j_gene: TRBJ1-5
len: 14
v_gene: TRBV18
abundance: NA
CDR3aa: CASSGDRAHQPQHF
CDR3nt: TGTGCCAGCTCGGGGGACAGGGCCCATCAGCCCCAGCATTTT

d_gene: NA
j_gene: TRBJ2-3
len: 13
v_gene: TRBV7-3
abundance: NA
CDR3aa: CASSLMDSMAVYF
CDR3nt: TGTGCCAGCAGCCTAATGGATAGCATGGCCGTGTATTTT

d_gene: TRBD2
j_gene: TRBJ2-5
len: 16
v_gene: TRBV9
abundance: NA
CDR3aa: CASSVGGLAGQETQYF
CDR3nt: TGTGCCAGCAGCGTCGGAGGACTAGCGGGGCAAGAGACCCAGTACTTC

d_gene: TRBD1
j_gene: TRBJ1-4
len: 16
v_gene: TRBV4-3
abundance: NA
CDR3aa: CASSPNAGQDNEKLFF
CDR3nt: TGCGCCAGCAGCCCCAATGCAGGACAGGATAATGAAAAACTGTTTTTT

d_gene: NA
j_gene: TRBJ1-4
len: 14
v_gene: TRBV6-5
abundance: NA
CDR3aa: CASSYSGANEKLFF
CDR3nt: TGTGCCAGCAGTTACTCGGGCGCTAATGAAAAACTGTTTTTT

d_gene: NA
j_gene: TRBJ1-2
len: 15
v_gene: TRBV2
abundance: NA
CDR3aa: CASKLLSGWHYGYTF
CDR3nt: TGTGCCAGCAAACTATTGTCGGGTTGGCACTATGGCTACACCTTC

d_gene: NA
j_gene: TRBJ1-1
len: 15
v_gene: TRBV15
abundance: NA
CDR3aa: CATSREFNSNTEAFF
CDR3nt: TGTGCCACCAGCAGAGAGTTCAACAGTAACACTGAAGCTTTCTTT

d_gene: NA
j_gene: TRBJ1-1
len: 14
v_gene: TRBV2
abundance: NA
CDR3aa: CASSPRGMNTEAFF
CDR3nt: TGTGCCAGCAGTCCCAGGGGCATGAACACTGAAGCTTTCTTT

d_gene: NA
j_gene: TRBJ1-6
len: 17
v_gene: TRBV6-2/TRBV6-3
abundance: once
CDR3aa: CASSRMGPSSYNSPLHF
CDR3nt: TGTGCCAGCAGTCGGATGGGGCCCAGCTCCTATAATTCACCCCTCCACTTT

d_gene: NA
j_gene: TRBJ2-1
len: 14
v_gene: TRBV7-8
abundance: NA
CDR3aa: CASSLEPTYNEQFF
CDR3nt: TGTGCCAGCAGCTTAGAGCCGACCTACAATGAGCAGTTCTTC

d_gene: NA
j_gene: TRBJ1-3
len: 16
v_gene: TRBV5-1
abundance: few
CDR3aa: CASSWEPGVSGNTIYF
CDR3nt: TGCGCCAGCAGCTGGGAACCAGGGGTCTCTGGAAACACCATATATTTT